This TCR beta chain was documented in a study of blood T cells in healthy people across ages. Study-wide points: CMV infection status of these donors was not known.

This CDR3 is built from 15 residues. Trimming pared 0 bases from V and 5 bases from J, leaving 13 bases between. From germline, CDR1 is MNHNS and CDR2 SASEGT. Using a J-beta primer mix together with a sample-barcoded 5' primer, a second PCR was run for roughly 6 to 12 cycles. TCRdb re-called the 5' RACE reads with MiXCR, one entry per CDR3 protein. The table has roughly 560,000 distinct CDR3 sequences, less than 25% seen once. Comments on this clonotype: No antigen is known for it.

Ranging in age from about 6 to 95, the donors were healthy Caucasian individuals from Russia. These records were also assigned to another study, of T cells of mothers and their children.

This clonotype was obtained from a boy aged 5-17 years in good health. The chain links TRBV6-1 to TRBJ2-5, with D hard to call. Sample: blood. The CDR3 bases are TGTGCCAGCAGTGAAGCGAGGTTGGGAAGGGAGACCCAGTACTTC. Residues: CASSEARLGRETQYF.